A single TCR beta chain is shown here with its context. The data belong to a study of T cells after yellow fever vaccination. TCRdb ran MiXCR on the 5' RACE reads and lists one entry per CDR3 protein. Here the sample spans some 30,000 distinct CDR3 sequences, 4.4% being singletons. Sequencing was performed on CD8+ T cells sorted from PBMCs, taken 5 days after the yellow fever booster vaccination. The source of this sequence is a man under 40 who received the YFV17D yellow fever vaccine.

The CDR3 is CSVVGTSGPSSYNEQFF. For the CDR3, the DNA is TGCAGCGTTGTAGGGACTAGCGGTCCGAGCTCCTACAATGAGCAGTTCTTC. This chain uses TRBV29-1 with TRBJ2-1; the match to TRBD2 covers 11 bases. V was pared by 4 bases and J by 0 bases, with 8 bases of the junction left unmatched. The germline gives CDR1 SQVTM, CDR2 ANQGSEA. This CDR3 is built from 17 residues.